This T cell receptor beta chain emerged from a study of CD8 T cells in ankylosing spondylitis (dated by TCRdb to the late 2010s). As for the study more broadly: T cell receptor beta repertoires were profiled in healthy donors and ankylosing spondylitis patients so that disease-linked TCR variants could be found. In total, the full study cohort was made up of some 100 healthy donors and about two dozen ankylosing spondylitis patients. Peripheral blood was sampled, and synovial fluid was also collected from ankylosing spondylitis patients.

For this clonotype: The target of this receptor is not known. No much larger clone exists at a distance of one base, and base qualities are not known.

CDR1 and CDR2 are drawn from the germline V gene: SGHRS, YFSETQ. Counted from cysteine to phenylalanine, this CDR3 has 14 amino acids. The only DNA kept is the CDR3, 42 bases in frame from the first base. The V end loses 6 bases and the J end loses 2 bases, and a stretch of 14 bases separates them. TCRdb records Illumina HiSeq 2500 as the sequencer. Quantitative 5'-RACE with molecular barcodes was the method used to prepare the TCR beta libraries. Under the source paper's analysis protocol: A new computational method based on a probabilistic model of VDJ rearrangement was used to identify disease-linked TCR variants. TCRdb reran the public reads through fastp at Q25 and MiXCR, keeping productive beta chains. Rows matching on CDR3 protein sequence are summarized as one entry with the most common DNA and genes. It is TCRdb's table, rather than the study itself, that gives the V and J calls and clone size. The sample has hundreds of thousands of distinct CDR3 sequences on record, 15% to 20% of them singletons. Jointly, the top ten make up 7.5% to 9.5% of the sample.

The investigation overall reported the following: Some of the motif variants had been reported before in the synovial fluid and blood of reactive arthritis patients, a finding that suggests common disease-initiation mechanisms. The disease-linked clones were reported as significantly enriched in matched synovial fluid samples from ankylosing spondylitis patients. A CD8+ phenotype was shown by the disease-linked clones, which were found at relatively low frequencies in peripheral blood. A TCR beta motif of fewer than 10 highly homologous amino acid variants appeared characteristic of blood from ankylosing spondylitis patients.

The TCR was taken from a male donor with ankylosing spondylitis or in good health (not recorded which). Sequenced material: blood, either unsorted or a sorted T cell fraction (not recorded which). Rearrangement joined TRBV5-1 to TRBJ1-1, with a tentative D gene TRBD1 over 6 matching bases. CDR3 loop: CASTPGTINTEAFF. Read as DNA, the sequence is TGCGCCAGCACCCCCGGGACAATTAACACTGAAGCTTTCTTT.